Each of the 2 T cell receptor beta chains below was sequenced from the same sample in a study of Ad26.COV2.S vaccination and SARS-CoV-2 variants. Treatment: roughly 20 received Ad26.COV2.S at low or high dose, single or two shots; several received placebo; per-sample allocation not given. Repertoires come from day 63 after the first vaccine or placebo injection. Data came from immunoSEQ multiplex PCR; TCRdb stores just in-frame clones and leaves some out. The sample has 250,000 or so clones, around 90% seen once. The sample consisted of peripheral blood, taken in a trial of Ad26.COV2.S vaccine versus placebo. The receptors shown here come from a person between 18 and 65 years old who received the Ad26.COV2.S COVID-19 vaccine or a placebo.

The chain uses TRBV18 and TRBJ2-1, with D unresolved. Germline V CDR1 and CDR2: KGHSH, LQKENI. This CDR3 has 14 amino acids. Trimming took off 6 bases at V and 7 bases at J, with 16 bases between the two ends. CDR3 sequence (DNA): TGTGCCAGCTCCCTCCGAACTCGTAGAAATGAGCAGTTCTTC. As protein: CASSLRTRRNEQFF.

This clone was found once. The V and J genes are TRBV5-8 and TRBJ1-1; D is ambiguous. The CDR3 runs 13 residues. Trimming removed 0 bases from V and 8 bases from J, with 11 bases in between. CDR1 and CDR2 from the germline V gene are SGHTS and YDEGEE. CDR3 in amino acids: CASSLVPLGEAFF. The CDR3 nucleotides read TGTGCCAGCAGCTTGGTCCCCCTGGGGGAAGCTTTCTTT.